One and the same sample provided the 19 T cell receptor beta chains below, sequenced in a study of T cell responses to AZD1222 COVID-19 vaccine. Sequencing used immunoSEQ multiplex PCR; TCRdb keeps in-frame clones, though not all of them. This sample has more than 150,000 clones; approximately 91% occur once, and the top ten carry approximately 1.5%. Sequencing was performed on peripheral blood, taken 28 days after the second AZD1222 dose. The receptors derive from an adult who received the AZD1222 COVID-19 vaccine.

The chain is built from TRBV4-1 and TRBJ1-1, with 7 bases that match TRBD1. V lost 1 base and J lost 7; bases outside the gene matches: 9. The germline gives CDR1 MGHRA, CDR2 YSYEKL. This CDR3 is 15 amino acids long. The CDR3 reads CASSQADRATGEAFF. CDR3 nucleotides: TGCGCCAGCAGCCAAGCCGACAGGGCGACGGGTGAAGCTTTCTTT.

This chain joins TRBV3-1 (or the pseudogene TRBV3-2) and TRBJ2-1, with 9 positions matching TRBD2. V lost 2 bases and J lost 4; bases outside the gene matches: 9. The CDR3 runs to 17 residues. Germline V gene sequence: CDR1 LGHDT, CDR2 YNNKEL (reference sequence). CDR3 region: CASSQRVLAGHYNEQFF. CDR3 bases: TGTGCCAGCAGCCAAAGAGTCCTAGCGGGACATTACAATGAGCAGTTCTTC.

This sequence joins TRBV5-6 and TRBJ1-2; D is unclear. This CDR3 contains 12 residues. V was shortened by 5 bases and J by 4 bases, with 9 bases between the two germline ends. Germline CDR1 and CDR2: SGHDT and YYEEEE. The CDR3 DNA reads as TGTGCCAGCAGGTTAGCGAGCTATGGCTACACCTTC. This translates into CASRLASYGYTF.

CDR3 coding DNA: TGTGCCAGCAGACGTGGGGATACGCAGTATTTT. Translated: CASRRGDTQYF. The rearrangement joins TRBV3-1 (or the pseudogene TRBV3-2) to TRBJ2-3; D ambiguous. There are 11 residues in the CDR3. Trimming left V 6 bases short and J 6 bases short, with 7 bases between. Germline lookup yields CDR1 LGHDT and CDR2 YNNKEL (reference sequence).

The CDR3: CASSHGALSTGELFF. Written as DNA, the CDR3 is TGTGCCAGCAGTCACGGGGCCTTATCCACCGGGGAGCTGTTTTTT. The chain joins TRBV6-2 or TRBV6-3 to TRBJ2-2; either TRBD1 or TRBD2 may supply D (5 bases each). Looked up from germline, CDR1 is MNHEY and CDR2 is SVGEGT. CDR3 length: 15 residues. The germline V and J ends were trimmed by 5 bases and 4 bases, with 14 bases remaining between them.

The rearrangement uses TRBV24-1 and TRBJ2-1; D possibly corresponds to TRBD2 (5 bases). The V gene lost 6 bases and the J gene lost 6 bases, with 20 bases spanning the gap. There are 16 residues in the CDR3. CDR1 and CDR2 (germline): KGHDR, SFDVKD. CDR3 in DNA: TGTGCCACCAGTCAAGGTGTCGGGGTAATAGGCAATGAGCAGTTCTTC. Residues: CATSQGVGVIGNEQFF.

The J gene is TRBJ2-1, the V gene TRBV30; possibly TRBD2 for D (5 bases). V dropped 3 bases and J dropped 6 bases, with 12 bases sitting between them. The CDR3 contains 13 residues. Germline V gene sequence: CDR1 GTSNPN, CDR2 SVGIG (reference sequence). This CDR3 is CAWRLGPANEQFF. In DNA, the CDR3 is TGTGCCTGGAGACTAGGGCCGGCCAATGAGCAGTTCTTC. Filled out from reference TRBV30 and TRBJ2-1, the complete variable domain reads SQTIHQWPATLVQPVGSPLSLECTVEGTSNPNLYWYRQAAGRGLQLLFYSVGIGQISSEVPQNLSASRPQDRQFILSSKKLLLSDSGFYLCAWRLGPANEQFFGPGTRLTVL.

The chain employs TRBV19 and TRBJ2-1; D is possibly TRBD1 (5 bases). The CDR3 is made up of 13 amino acids. Germline assignment: CDR1 LNHDA and CDR2 SQIVND (reference sequence). V was pared by 5 bases and J by 7 bases, with 12 bases between. The CDR3 coding sequence is TGTGCCAGTAGTTCCCCAGGGCGAAATGAGCAGTTCTTC. Residues: CASSSPGRNEQFF.

This clone was counted once. The chain recombines TRBV5-4 with TRBJ2-5, with D uncertain. Trimming took 6 bases from V and 3 from J, leaving 12 bases between them. The CDR3 contains 13 residues. Germline CDR1 reads SGHNT; CDR2 reads YYREEE (reference sequence). CDR3 coding DNA: TGTGCCAGCACCACGGTGGGTAAAGAGACCCAGTACTTC. It codes for CASTTVGKETQYF.

The chain uses TRBV27 and TRBJ2-1; 8 bases agree with TRBD2. Germline V lookup: CDR1 MNHEY, CDR2 SMNVEV (reference sequence). J gave up 6 bases and V 4 bases, and 5 bases lay outside the gene matches. CDR3 length: 14 amino acids. This CDR3 is CASSSRAGGNEQFF. The CDR3 DNA is TGTGCCAGCAGTTCCCGGGCGGGGGGCAATGAGCAGTTCTTC.

The CDR3 sequence is CASSTRRGQAFYNYGYTF. In DNA, the CDR3 is TGTGCCAGCAGCACCAGAAGGGGACAGGCCTTCTACAACTATGGCTACACCTTC. The V and J genes are TRBV9 and TRBJ1-2; 8 bases are a match to TRBD1. The V segment lost 4 bases and the J segment 2 bases; nucleotides outside the gene matches: 16. This CDR3 is built from 18 residues. CDR1 SGDLS and CDR2 YYNGEE come from the germline V gene.

This clone was counted a few times. The rearrangement uses TRBV6-4 and TRBJ1-2; D is ambiguous. The CDR3 extends over 11 amino acids. With 4 bases removed from V and 7 bases from J, the gap between germline ends came to 7 bases. Per the germline V gene, CDR1 is MRHNA and CDR2 is SNTAGT. CDR3 amino acids: CASSGGGGYTF. The CDR3, as DNA: TGTGCCAGCAGTGGGGGAGGTGGCTACACCTTC.

This clone was seen once. J is TRBJ1-2 and V is TRBV6-1; no clear D gene. Trimming removed 3 bases at V and 4 bases at J, with 6 bases between. Germline CDR1 and CDR2: MNHNS and SASEGT. This CDR3 is built from 12 residues. CDR3 nucleotide sequence: TGTGCCAGCAGTGAGTCTCTCTATGGCTACACCTTC. Translating gives CASSESLYGYTF.

V gene TRBV27 combines with J gene TRBJ2-1; 11 nucleotides match TRBD2. Germline V gene sequence: CDR1 MNHEY, CDR2 SMNVEV (reference sequence). The CDR3 length is 13 residues. This CDR3 reads CVALASGRSEQFF. In DNA, the CDR3 is TGTGTAGCTTTGGCTAGCGGGAGGAGTGAGCAGTTCTTC.

In DNA form, the CDR3 reads TGCGCCAGCAGCCGCGGACAGGGGGGGAATGAAAAACTGTTTTTT. This codes for CASSRGQGGNEKLFF. The chain employs TRBV5-1 and TRBJ1-4; 10 bases map to TRBD1. Germline assignment: CDR1 SGHRS and CDR2 YFSETQ. The CDR3 is 15 residues long. V shed 4 bases, J shed 5 bases, and the junction held 5 bases outside the gene matches.

The gene calls are TRBV28 and TRBJ1-6; D remains unclear. The germline V and J ends were trimmed by 3 bases and 10 bases, with 4 bases remaining between them. This CDR3 is 11 amino acids long. Germline V gene data show CDR1 as MDHEN and CDR2 as SYDVKM. CDR3 protein: CASSFRSPLHF. For the CDR3, the DNA is TGTGCCAGCAGTTTCCGCTCACCCCTCCACTTT.

The V gene is TRBV7-9, the J gene TRBJ2-1; D may be TRBD2 (5 bases). The CDR3 is made up of 15 amino acids. Trimming took off 5 bases at V and 4 bases at J, with 15 bases between the two ends. CDR1 is SEHNR and CDR2 is FQNEAQ in the germline V gene (reference sequence). Here the CDR3 DNA reads TGTGCCAGCAGCCCATCCTCAGGAGGATACAATGAGCAGTTCTTC. Protein: CASSPSSGGYNEQFF. Complete variable domain (other parts from reference TRBV7-9 and TRBJ2-1): DTGVSQNPRHKITKRGQNVTFRCDPISEHNRLYWYRQTLGQGPEFLTYFQNEAQLEKSRLLSDRFSAERPKGSFSTLEIQRTEQGDSAMYLCASSPSSGGYNEQFFGPGTRLTVL.

V and J are TRBV9 and TRBJ1-5, with 9 bases aligning to TRBD1. Unmatched junction bases numbered 4, after V lost 4 bases and J lost 2 bases. Germline-derived CDR1 and CDR2 are SGDLS and YYNGEE. The CDR3 has 15 residues. CDR3 sequence reads: CASSQQGAGNQPQHF. The CDR3 DNA sequence: TGTGCCAGCAGCCAACAGGGGGCAGGCAATCAGCCCCAGCATTTT. The complete variable domain, with remaining parts taken from reference TRBV9 and TRBJ1-5, reads DSGVTQTPKHLITATGQRVTLRCSPRSGDLSVYWYQQSLDQGLQFLIQYYNGEERAKGNILERFSAQQFPDLHSELNLSSLELGDSALYFCASSQQGAGNQPQHFGDGTRLSIL.

The genes are TRBV6-1 and TRBJ1-2; maybe TRBD1 (5 bases). CDR3 length: 14 residues. V was pared by 3 bases and J by 8 bases, with 16 bases between. The germline CDR1 and CDR2 sequences are MNHNS and SASEGT. The CDR3 protein is CASSDVRVRDGYTF. The DNA of the CDR3 is TGTGCCAGCAGTGACGTCAGGGTTCGGGACGGCTACACCTTC.